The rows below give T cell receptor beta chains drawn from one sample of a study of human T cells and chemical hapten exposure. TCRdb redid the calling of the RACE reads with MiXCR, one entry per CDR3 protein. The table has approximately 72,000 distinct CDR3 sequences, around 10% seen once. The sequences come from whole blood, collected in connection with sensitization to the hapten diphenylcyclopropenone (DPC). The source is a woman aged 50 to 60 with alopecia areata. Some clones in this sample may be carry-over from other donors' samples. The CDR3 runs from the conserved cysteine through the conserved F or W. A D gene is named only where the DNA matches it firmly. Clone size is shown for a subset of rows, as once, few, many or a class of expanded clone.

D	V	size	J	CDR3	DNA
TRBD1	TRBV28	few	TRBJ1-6	CASLGQGNSPLHF	TGTGCCAGCCTCGGACAGGGAAATTCACCCCTCCACTTT
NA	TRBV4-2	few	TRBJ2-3	CASSQVLNTDTQYF	TGTGCCAGCAGCCAAGTCTTGAACACAGATACGCAGTATTTT
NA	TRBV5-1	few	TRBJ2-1	CASSHRASFEQFF	TGCGCCAGCAGCCACCGAGCTAGTTTTGAGCAGTTCTTC
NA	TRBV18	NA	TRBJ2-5	CASSPSSPGVQETQYF	TGTGCCAGCTCACCGTCCTCACCGGGGGTCCAAGAGACCCAGTACTTC
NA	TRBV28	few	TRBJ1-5	CASSLLNQPQHF	TGTGCCAGCAGTTTACTTAATCAGCCCCAGCATTTT
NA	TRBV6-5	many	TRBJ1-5	CASSSHRGSNQPQHF	TGTGCCAGCAGCTCCCATAGGGGTAGCAATCAGCCCCAGCATTTT
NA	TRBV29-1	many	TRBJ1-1	CSVKAGRTEAFF	TGCAGCGTTAAGGCAGGGAGAACTGAAGCTTTCTTT
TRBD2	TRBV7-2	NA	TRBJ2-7	CASSSRTSGSYEQYF	TGTGCCAGCAGCTCCCGGACTAGCGGGAGCTACGAGCAGTACTTC
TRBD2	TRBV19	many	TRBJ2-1	CASSINSGITYNEQFF	TGTGCCAGTAGTATCAATAGCGGGATTACTTACAATGAGCAGTTCTTC
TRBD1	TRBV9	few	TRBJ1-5	CASSPSQGMSNQPQHF	TGTGCCAGCAGCCCCTCACAGGGGATGAGCAATCAGCCCCAGCATTTT
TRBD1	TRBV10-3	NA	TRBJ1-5	CAISDGDRGNQPQHF	TGTGCCATCAGTGACGGGGACAGGGGGAATCAGCCCCAGCATTTT
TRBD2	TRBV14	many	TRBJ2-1	CASSQGPGREVDEQFF	TGTGCCAGCAGCCAAGGCCCTGGGCGGGAGGTCGATGAGCAGTTCTTC
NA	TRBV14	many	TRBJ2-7	CASSQDTLRDRSYEQYF	TGTGCCAGCAGCCAAGACACTCTACGGGACCGGTCCTACGAGCAGTACTTC
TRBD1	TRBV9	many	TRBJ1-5	CASSLGTGGWQPQHF	TGTGCCAGCAGCTTGGGGACAGGGGGCTGGCAGCCCCAGCATTTT
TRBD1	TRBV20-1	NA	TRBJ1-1	CSASRGQGRTEAFF	TGCAGTGCTAGTCGAGGACAGGGGAGGACTGAAGCTTTCTTT
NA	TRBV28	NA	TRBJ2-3	CASSSRLDTQYF	TGTGCCAGCAGTTCACGATTAGATACGCAGTATTTT
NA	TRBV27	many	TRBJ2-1	CASSLTASSYNEQFF	TGTGCCAGCAGTTTAACCGCGAGCTCCTACAATGAGCAGTTCTTC
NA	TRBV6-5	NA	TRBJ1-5	CASRKGWEGSNQPQHF	TGTGCCAGTCGGAAGGGATGGGAGGGAAGCAATCAGCCCCAGCATTTT
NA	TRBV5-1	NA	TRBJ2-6	CASSTRGSGANVLTF	TGCGCCAGCAGCACGAGGGGATCTGGGGCCAACGTCCTGACTTTC
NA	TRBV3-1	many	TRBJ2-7	CASSPPWEQYF	TGTGCCAGCAGCCCCCCTTGGGAGCAGTACTTC
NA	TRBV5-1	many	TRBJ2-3	CASSLQGTDTQYF	TGCGCCAGCAGCCTTCAGGGCACAGATACGCAGTATTTT
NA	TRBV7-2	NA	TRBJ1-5	CASSPRQNNQPQHF	TGTGCCAGCAGTCCCAGACAGAACAATCAGCCCCAGCATTTT
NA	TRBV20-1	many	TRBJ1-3	CSASSGIAGNTIYF	TGCAGTGCTAGTTCAGGGATTGCCGGAAACACCATATATTTT
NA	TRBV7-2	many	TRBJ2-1	CASSLGTRTSSYNEQFF	TGTGCCAGCAGCTTAGGTACTAGGACGAGCTCCTACAATGAGCAGTTCTTC
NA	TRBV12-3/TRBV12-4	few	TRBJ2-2	CASISEDYTGELFF	TGTGCCAGCATCTCGGAGGATTACACCGGGGAGCTGTTTTTT
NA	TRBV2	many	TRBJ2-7	CATGSQGGSYEQYF	TGTGCCACCGGGTCCCAGGGGGGTTCCTACGAGCAGTACTTC
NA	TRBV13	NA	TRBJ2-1	CASSLKSTEQFF	TGTGCCAGCAGCCTAAAGTCGACTGAGCAGTTCTTC
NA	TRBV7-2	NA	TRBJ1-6	CASSLTGSSPLHF	TGTGCCAGCAGCTTAACGGGATCTTCACCCCTCCACTTT
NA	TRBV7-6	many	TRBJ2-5	CASSRRMQETQYF	TGTGCCAGCAGCCGTAGAATGCAAGAGACCCAGTACTTC